The TCR beta chain described here comes from a study of cytomegalovirus exposure and HLA in healthy donors. The CDR3 has 17 residues. The J segment lost 3 bases and the V segment lost 5 bases, leaving 11 bases of the junction unmatched. Germline V lookup: CDR1 SGHTA, CDR2 FQGTGA. 60 Vbeta and 13 Jbeta primers were used in PCR. Profiling relied on immunoSEQ multiplex PCR, and the TCRdb table lists in-frame clones only, not all of them. This table has 95,000 to 100,000 clones, approximately 80% appearing once. Sequencing was performed on PBMCs. This TCR came from a female donor in good health and CMV-seronegative. The genes are TRBV7-3 and TRBJ2-1, with TRBD1 matching 9 bases. This CDR3 is CASSPRTGAPFYNEQFF. Written as DNA, the CDR3 is TGTGCCAGCAGCCCTCGGACAGGGGCCCCTTTCTACAATGAGCAGTTCTTC.